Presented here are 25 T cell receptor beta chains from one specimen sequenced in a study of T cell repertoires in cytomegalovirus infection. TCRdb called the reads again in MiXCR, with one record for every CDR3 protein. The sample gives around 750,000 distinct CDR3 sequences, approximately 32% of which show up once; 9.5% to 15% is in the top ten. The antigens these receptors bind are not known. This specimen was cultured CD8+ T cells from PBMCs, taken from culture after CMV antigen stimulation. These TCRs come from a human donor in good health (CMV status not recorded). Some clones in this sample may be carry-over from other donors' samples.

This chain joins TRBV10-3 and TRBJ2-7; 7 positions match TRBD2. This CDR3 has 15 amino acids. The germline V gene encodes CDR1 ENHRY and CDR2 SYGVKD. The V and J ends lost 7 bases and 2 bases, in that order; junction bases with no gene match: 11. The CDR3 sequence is CAITSREGTTYEQYF. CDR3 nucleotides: TGTGCCATCACTAGCAGGGAGGGGACTACCTACGAGCAGTACTTC.

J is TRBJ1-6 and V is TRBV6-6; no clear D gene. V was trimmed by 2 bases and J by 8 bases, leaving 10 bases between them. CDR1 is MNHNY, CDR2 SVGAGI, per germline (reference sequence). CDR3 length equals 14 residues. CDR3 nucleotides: TGTGCCAGCAGTTACGTGGCAGGCGATTCACCCCTCCACTTT. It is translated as CASSYVAGDSPLHF.

DNA for the CDR3: TGTGCCAGCAGTTTAATTGCGGGGGGCGCTATCACCGGGGAGCTGTTTTTT. It codes for CASSLIAGGAITGELFF. The rearrangement uses TRBV27 and TRBJ2-2; 8 bases fit TRBD2. V was pared by 2 bases and J by 4 bases, with 9 bases of the junction left unmatched. Germline CDR1 reads MNHEY; CDR2 reads SMNVEV (reference sequence). This CDR3 is built from 17 residues.

CDR3 in amino acids: CASSFDSNKENEQFF. CDR3 sequence (DNA): TGTGCCAGCAGTTTCGACAGTAATAAGGAAAATGAGCAGTTCTTC. The chain carries TRBV28 and TRBJ2-1, with D perhaps matching TRBD1 (5 bases). Germline V gene lookup returns CDR1 MDHEN and CDR2 SYDVKM. The CDR3 covers 15 residues. The germline V and J ends were trimmed by 3 bases and 7 bases, with 16 bases remaining between them.

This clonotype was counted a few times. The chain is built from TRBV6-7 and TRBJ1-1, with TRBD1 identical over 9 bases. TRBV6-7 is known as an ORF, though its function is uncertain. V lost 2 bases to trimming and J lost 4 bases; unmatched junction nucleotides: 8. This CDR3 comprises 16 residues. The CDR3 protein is CASSYDRGVCCTEAFF. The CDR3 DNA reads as TGTGCCAGCAGTTACGACAGGGGGGTGTGTTGCACTGAAGCTTTCTTT.

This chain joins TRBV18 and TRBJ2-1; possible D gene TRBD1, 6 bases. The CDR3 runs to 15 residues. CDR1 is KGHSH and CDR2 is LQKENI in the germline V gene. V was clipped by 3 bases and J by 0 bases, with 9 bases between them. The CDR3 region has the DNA TGTGCCAGCTCACCGGGACACCGCTCCTACAATGAGCAGTTCTTC. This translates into CASSPGHRSYNEQFF.

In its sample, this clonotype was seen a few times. Written as DNA, the CDR3 is TGTGCCAGCAGTGCCCCCAGGGGGACACATAATCAGCCCCAGCATTTT. Translating it yields CASSAPRGTHNQPQHF. The J gene is TRBJ1-5, the V gene TRBV6-1; 7 bases map to TRBD1. CDR3 length: 16 residues. V trimming: 4 bases; J trimming: 4 bases; junction bases outside the gene matches: 10. Germline V gives CDR1 MNHNS, CDR2 SASEGT.

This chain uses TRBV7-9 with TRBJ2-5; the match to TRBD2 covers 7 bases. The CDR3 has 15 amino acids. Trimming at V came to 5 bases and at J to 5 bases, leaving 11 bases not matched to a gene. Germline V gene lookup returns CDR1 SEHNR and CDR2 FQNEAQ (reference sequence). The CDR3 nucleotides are TGTGCCAGCAGCCTAACCGGGGGGTCGAGGGAGACCCAGTACTTC. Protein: CASSLTGGSRETQYF.

The CDR3 sequence is CAISSGLYGYTF. CDR3 in DNA: TGTGCCATCAGCTCAGGACTCTATGGCTACACCTTC. This sequence joins TRBV10-3 and TRBJ1-2, with D unclear. The CDR3 has 12 amino acids. Germline assignment: CDR1 ENHRY and CDR2 SYGVKD. V was trimmed by 6 bases and J by 4 bases, leaving 9 bases between them.

Here the CDR3 reads CASTKSADFSNQPQHF. CDR3 sequence (DNA): TGCGCCAGCACCAAATCCGCCGACTTTAGCAATCAGCCCCAGCATTTT. The chain is built from TRBV5-1 and TRBJ1-5; D call uncertain. The CDR3 is 16 amino acids. V lost 6 bases, J lost 0 bases, and 16 bases lay in between. Germline loops: CDR1 SGHRS, CDR2 YFSETQ.

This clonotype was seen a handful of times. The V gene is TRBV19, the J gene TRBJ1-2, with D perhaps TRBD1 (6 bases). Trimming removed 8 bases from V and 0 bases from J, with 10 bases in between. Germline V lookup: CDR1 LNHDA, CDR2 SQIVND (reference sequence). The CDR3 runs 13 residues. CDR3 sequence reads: CASGTTSNYGYTF. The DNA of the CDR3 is TGTGCCAGTGGGACAACATCTAACTATGGCTACACCTTC.

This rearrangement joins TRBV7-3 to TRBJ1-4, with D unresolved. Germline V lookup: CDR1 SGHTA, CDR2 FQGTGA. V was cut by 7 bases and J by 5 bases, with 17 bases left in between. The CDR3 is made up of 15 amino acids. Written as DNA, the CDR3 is TGTGCCAGCATCAATCTTCCGGAGGGAAATGAAAAACTGTTTTTT. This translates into CASINLPEGNEKLFF.

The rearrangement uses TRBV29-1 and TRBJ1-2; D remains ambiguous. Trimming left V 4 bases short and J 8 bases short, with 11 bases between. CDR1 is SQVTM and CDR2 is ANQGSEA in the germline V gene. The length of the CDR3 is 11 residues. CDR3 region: CSVALTEGYTF. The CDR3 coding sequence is TGCAGCGTTGCTCTCACTGAGGGCTACACCTTC.

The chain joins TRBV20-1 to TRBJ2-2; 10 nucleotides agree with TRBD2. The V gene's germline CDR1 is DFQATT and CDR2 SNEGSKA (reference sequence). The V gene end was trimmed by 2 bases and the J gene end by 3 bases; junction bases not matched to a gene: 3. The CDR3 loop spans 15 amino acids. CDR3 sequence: CSARWLAGDTGELFF. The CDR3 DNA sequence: TGCAGTGCTAGATGGCTAGCGGGGGACACCGGGGAGCTGTTTTTT.

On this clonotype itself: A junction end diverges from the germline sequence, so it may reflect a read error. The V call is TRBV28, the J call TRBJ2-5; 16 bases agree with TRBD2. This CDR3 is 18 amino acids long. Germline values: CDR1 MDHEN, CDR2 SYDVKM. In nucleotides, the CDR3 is TGTGCCAGCAGTTTATTGGGGACTAGCGGGGGGGCCGAAAAGACCCAGGACTTC. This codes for CASSLLGTSGGAEKTQDF.

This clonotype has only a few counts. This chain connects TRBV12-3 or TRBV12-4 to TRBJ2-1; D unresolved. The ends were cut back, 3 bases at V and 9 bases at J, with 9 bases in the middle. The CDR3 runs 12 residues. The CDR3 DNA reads TGTGCCAGCAGTTTTGACAAATTTGAGCAGTTCTTC. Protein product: CASSFDKFEQFF.

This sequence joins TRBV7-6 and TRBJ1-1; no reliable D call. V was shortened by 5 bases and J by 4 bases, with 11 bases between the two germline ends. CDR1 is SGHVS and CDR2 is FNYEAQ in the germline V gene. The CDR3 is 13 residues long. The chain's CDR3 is CASSPHYGTEAFF. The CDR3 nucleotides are TGTGCCAGCAGCCCCCACTATGGCACTGAAGCTTTCTTT.

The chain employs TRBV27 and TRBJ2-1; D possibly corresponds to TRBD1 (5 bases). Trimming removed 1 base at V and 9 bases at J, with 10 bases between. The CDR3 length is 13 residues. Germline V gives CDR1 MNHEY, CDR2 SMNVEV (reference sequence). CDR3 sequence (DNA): TGTGCCAGCAGTTTATTTGGGGCGCCTGAGCAGTTCTTC. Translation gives CASSLFGAPEQFF.

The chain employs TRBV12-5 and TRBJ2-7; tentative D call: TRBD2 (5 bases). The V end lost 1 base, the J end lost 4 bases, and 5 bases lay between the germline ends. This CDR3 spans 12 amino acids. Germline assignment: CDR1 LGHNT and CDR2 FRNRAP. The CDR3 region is CASGLGEYEQYV. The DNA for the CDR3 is TGTGCTAGTGGTTTGGGGGAGTACGAGCAGTACGTC.

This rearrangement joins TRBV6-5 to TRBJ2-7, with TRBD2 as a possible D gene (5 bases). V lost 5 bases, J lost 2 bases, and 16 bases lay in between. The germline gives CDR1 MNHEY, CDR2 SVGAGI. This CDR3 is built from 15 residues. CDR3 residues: CASSPTLGVAYEQYV. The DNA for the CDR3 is TGTGCCAGCAGTCCAACTCTCGGGGTAGCCTACGAGCAGTACGTC.

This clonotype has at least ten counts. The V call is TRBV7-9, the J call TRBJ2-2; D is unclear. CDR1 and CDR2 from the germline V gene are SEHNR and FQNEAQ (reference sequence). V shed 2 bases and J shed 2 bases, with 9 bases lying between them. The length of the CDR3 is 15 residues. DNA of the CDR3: TGTGCCAGCAGCTTAACTCCTACCAACACCGGGGAGCTGTTTTTT. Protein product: CASSLTPTNTGELFF.

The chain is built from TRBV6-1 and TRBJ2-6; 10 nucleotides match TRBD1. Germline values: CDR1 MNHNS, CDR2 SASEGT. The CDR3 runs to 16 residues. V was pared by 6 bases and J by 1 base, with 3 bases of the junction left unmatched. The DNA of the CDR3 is TGTGCCAGCAGAGGGGACAGGGGTTCTGGGGCCAACGTCCTGACTTTC. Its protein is CASRGDRGSGANVLTF.

The CDR3 DNA follows: TGTGCCAGCAGCTCCGGGCTAGCGGGGTACGCAGATACGCAGTATTTT. This translates into CASSSGLAGYADTQYF. The V gene is TRBV14, the J gene TRBJ2-3; 9 bases are shared with TRBD2. This CDR3 region has 16 residues. Germline CDR1 and CDR2: SGHDN and FVKESK. The V segment lost 5 bases and the J segment 4 bases; nucleotides outside the gene matches: 10.

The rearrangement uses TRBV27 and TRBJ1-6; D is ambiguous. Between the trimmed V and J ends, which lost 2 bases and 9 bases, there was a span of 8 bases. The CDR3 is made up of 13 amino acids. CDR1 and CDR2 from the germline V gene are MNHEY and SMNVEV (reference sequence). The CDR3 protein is CASSLGAFSPLHF. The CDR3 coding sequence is TGTGCCAGCAGTTTAGGCGCGTTTTCACCCCTCCACTTT.

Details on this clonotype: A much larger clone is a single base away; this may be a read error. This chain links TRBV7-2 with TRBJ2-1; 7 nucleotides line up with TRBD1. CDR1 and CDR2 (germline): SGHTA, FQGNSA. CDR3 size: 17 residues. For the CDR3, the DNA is TGTGCCGGCAGCTTAGCGACCGTCCAGGGGGTATACAATGAGCAGTTCTTC. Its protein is CAGSLATVQGVYNEQFF. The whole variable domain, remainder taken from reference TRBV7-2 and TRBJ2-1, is GAGVSQSPSNKVTEKGKDVELRCDPISGHTALYWYRQSLGQGLEFLIYFQGNSAPDKSGLPSDRFSAERTGGSVSTLTIQRTQQEDSAVYLCAGSLATVQGVYNEQFFGPGTRLTVL.